This T cell receptor (beta chain) derives from a study of human T cells and chemical hapten exposure. The wider study: Across samples, TCR yields varied, mostly owing to small differences in pooled library volumes.

The table lists this clonotype with many counts. Antigen unknown. Individual cDNA molecules each carried unique molecular identifiers attached by the library. In the original analysis: The median was about 89,000 TCRs per sample, ranging roughly 23,224 to 750,000. One entry per CDR3 protein, called by TCRdb with MiXCR from the reads. TCRdb's processing, not the authors', yielded these V and J calls. The profile shows fewer than 150,000 distinct CDR3 sequences, about 8.9% of them singletons. Unseparated into fractions, whole blood served as the source from which total RNA was extracted. Regarding the study as a whole: No change in TCRs above 1 in 1000 frequency was produced by DPC sensitization.

The CDR3 is 16 amino acids. With 2 bases removed from V and 4 bases from J, the gap between germline ends came to 17 bases. Germline V gene sequence: CDR1 SGHDN, CDR2 FVKESK. Sequenced: whole blood. V gene TRBV14 combines with J gene TRBJ2-5, with a possible D match to TRBD1 (6 bases). The receptor was derived from a human donor in good health. Some clones in this sample may be carry-over from other donors' samples. The CDR3 DNA is TGTGCCAGCAGCCAACAACTCAGACAGGAGGCAGAGACCCAGTACTTC. It codes for CASSQQLRQEAETQYF.